The TCR beta chain under discussion was sequenced for a study of blood T cells in healthy people across ages. The CDR3 has 14 amino acids. With 6 bases removed from V and 3 bases from J, the gap between germline ends came to 15 bases. The germline V gene has CDR1 SQVTM and CDR2 ANQGSEA. For the second PCR, which ran for about 7 to 11 cycles, a sample-barcoded 5' primer and a J-beta primer mix were used. One entry per CDR3 protein results from TCRdb running MiXCR on the 5' RACE reads. The data contain some 1.5 million distinct CDR3 sequences, 25% to 30% of them singletons. V is TRBV29-1 and J is TRBJ2-4, with D possibly being TRBD2 (5 bases). This sequence originates from a woman aged 30 to 39 in good health. The sample comprised blood. The CDR3 here is CSVYPREGKNIQYF. In nucleotides, the CDR3 is TGCAGCGTCTACCCTCGAGAGGGCAAAAACATTCAGTACTTC.